This T cell receptor beta chain came from a study of human T cells and chemical hapten exposure. Across the study: 2% DPC applied to a 2 cm by 2 cm arm area sensitized donors.

Study-level findings and limits: There were significantly more large CDR3 similarity clusters among expanded TCRs than among controls.

The time point is: pre-sensitization, week 0. Treatment indicated: therapeutic diphenylcyclopropenone sensitization with weekly scalp DPC. This clonotype turned up a few times. No antigen is known for it. TCRdb ran MiXCR on the RACE reads and lists one entry per CDR3 protein. The sample gives approximately 260,000 distinct CDR3 sequences, about 8.1% of which show up once; around 2.5% is in the top ten. The germline V and J ends were trimmed by 5 bases and 8 bases, with 18 bases remaining between them. The CDR3 is made up of 14 amino acids. This receptor was taken from a woman aged 35 to 49 with alopecia areata. Some clones in this sample may be carry-over from other donors' samples. This chain connects TRBV12-3 or TRBV12-4 to TRBJ1-2; tentatively, D is TRBD1 (5 bases). The sequencing here drew on whole blood, taken in connection with sensitization to the hapten diphenylcyclopropenone (DPC). The CDR3 DNA is TGTGCCAGCAGTCGGGAGGGACGGCAAAAAGGCTACACCTTC. It specifies CASSREGRQKGYTF.